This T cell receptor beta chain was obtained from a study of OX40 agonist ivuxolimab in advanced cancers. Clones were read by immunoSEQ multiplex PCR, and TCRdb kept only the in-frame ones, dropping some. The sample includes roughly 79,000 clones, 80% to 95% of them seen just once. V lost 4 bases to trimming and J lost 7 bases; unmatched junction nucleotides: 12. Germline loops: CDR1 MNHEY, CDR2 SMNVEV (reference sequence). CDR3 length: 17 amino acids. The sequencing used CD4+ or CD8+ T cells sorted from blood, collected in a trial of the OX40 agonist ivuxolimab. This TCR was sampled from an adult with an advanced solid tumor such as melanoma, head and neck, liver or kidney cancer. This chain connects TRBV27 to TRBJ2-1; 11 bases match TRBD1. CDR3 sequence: CASSWHEAGQGGNEQFF. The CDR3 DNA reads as TGTGCCAGCAGTTGGCATGAGGCGGGACAGGGGGGGAATGAGCAGTTCTTC.